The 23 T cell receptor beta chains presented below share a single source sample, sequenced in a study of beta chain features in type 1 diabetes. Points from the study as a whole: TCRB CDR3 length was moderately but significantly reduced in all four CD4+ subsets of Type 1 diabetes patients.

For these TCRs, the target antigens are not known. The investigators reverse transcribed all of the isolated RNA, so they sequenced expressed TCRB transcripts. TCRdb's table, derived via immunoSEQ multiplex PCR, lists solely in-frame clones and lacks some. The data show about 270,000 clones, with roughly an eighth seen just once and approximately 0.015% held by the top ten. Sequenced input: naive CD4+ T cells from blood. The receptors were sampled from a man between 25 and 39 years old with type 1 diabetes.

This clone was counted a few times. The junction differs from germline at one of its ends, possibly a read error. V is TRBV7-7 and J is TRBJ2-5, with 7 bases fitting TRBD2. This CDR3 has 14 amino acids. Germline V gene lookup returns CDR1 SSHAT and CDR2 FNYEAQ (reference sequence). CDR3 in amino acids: CASSLLATQETQYF. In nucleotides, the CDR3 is TGTGCTAGCAGCCTACTAGCGACCCAAGAGACCCAGTACTTC.

The CDR3 protein is CASSRRTENTGELFF. CDR3 DNA: TGTGCCAGCTCACGTAGGACAGAGAACACCGGGGAGCTGTTTTTT. The chain recombines TRBV18 with TRBJ2-2; a weak D match, TRBD1 (6 bases). Germline CDR1 reads KGHSH; CDR2 reads LQKENI. Between the trimmed V and J ends, which lost 4 bases and 1 base, there was a span of 10 bases. The CDR3 has 15 residues.

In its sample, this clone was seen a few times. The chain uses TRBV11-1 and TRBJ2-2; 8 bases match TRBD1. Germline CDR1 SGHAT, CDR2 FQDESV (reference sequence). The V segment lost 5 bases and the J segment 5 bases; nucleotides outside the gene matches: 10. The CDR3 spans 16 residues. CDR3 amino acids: CASSLRQGPQTGELFF. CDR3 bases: TGTGCCAGCAGCCTGAGACAGGGGCCGCAAACCGGGGAGCTGTTTTTT.

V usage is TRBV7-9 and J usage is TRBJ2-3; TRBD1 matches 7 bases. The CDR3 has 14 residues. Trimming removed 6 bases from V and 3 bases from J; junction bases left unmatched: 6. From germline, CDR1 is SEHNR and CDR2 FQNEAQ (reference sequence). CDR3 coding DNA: TGTGCCAGCAGACAGGGGCAAGGAACAGATACGCAGTATTTT. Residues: CASRQGQGTDTQYF.

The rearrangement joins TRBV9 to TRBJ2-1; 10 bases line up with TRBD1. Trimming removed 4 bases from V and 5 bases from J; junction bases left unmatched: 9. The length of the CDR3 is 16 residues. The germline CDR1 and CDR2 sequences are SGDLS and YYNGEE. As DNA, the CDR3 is TGTGCCAGCAGCCCCCGGGGACAGGGGAGTAACAATGAGCAGTTCTTC. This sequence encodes CASSPRGQGSNNEQFF. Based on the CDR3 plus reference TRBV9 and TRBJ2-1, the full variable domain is DSGVTQTPKHLITATGQRVTLRCSPRSGDLSVYWYQQSLDQGLQFLIQYYNGEERAKGNILERFSAQQFPDLHSELNLSSLELGDSALYFCASSPRGQGSNNEQFFGPGTRLTVL.

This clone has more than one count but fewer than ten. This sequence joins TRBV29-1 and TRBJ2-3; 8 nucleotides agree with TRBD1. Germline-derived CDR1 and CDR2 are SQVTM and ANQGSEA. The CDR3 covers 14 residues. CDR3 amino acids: CITQKDRGADTQYF. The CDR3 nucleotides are TGCATCACCCAGAAAGACAGGGGCGCAGATACGCAGTATTTT.

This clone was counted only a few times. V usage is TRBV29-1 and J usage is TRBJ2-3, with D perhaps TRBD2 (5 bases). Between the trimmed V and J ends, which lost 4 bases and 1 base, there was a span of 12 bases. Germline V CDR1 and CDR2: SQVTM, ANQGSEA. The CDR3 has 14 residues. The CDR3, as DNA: TGCAGCGTTGCAAGCGGTGGAGGCACAGATACGCAGTATTTT. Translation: CSVASGGGTDTQYF.

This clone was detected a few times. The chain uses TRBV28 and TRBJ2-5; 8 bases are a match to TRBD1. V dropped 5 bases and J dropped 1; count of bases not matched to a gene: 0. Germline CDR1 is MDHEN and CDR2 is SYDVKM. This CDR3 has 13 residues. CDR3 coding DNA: TGTGCCAGCAGTACAGGGGGCCAAGAGACCCAGTACTTC. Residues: CASSTGGQETQYF. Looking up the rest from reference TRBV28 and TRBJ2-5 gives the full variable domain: DVKVTQSSRYLVKRTGEKVFLECVQDMDHENMFWYRQDPGLGLRLIYFSYDVKMKEKGDIPEGYSVSREKKERFSLILESASTNQTSMYLCASSTGGQETQYFGPGTRLLVL.

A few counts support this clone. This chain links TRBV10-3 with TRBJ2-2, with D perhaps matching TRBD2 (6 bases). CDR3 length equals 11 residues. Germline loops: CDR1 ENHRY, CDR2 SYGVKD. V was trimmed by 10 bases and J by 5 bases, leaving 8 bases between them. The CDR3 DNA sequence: TGTGCCACTCGGGGGACCGGGGAGCTGTTTTTT. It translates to CATRGTGELFF.

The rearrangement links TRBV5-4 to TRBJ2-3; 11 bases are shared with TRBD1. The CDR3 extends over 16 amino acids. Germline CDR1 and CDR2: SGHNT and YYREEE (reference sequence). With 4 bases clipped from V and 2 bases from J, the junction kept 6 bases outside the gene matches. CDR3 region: CASSQGQGAVTDTQYF. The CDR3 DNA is TGTGCCAGCAGCCAAGGACAGGGGGCCGTCACAGATACGCAGTATTTT.

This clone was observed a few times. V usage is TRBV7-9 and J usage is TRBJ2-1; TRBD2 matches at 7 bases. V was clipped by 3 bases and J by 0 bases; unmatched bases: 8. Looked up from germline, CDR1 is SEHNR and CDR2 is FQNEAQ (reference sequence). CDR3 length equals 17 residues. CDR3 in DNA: TGTGCCAGCAGCTTCGAAGCGGGGATGAGCTCCTACAATGAGCAGTTCTTC. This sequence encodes CASSFEAGMSSYNEQFF.

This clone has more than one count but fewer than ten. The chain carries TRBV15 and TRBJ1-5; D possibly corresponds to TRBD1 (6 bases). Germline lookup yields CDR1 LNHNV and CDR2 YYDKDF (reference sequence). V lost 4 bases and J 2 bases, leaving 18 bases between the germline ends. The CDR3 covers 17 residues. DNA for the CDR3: TGTGCCACCAGCACCAGGGACATCCTCCGGGGCAATCAGCCCCAGCATTTT. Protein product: CATSTRDILRGNQPQHF.

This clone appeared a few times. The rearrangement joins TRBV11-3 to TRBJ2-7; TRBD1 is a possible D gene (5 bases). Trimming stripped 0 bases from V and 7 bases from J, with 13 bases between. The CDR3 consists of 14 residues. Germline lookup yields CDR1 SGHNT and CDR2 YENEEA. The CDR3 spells CASSLERQGFEQYF. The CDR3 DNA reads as TGTGCCAGCAGCTTAGAACGTCAGGGATTTGAGCAGTACTTC.

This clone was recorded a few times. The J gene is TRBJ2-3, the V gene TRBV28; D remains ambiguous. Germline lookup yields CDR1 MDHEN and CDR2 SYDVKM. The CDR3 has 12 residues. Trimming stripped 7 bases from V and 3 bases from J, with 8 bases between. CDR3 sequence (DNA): TGTGCCAGCACCGCTAGGACAGATACGCAGTATTTT. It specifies CASTARTDTQYF.

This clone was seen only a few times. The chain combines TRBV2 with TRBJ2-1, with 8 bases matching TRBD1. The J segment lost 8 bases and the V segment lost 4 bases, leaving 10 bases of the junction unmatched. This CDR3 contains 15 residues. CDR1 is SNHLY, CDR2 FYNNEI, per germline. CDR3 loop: CASSAGTGVVYEQFF. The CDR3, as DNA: TGTGCCAGCAGTGCTGGGACAGGTGTAGTGTATGAGCAGTTCTTC.

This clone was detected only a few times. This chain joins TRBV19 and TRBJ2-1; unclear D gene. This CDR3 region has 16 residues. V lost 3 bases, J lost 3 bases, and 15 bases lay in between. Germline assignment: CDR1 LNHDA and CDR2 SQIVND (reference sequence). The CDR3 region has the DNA TGTGCCAGTAGTATTAAGGCGGATGAATTCTACAATGAGCAGTTCTTC. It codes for CASSIKADEFYNEQFF.

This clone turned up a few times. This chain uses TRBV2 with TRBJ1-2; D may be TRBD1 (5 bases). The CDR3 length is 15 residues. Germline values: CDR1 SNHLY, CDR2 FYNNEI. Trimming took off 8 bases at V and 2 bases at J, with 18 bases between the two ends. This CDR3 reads CASPTAGPMNYGYTF. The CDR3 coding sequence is TGTGCCAGCCCGACAGCAGGCCCCATGAACTATGGCTACACCTTC. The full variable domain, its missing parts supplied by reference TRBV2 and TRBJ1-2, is EPEVTQTPSHQVTQMGQEVILRCVPISNHLYFYWYRQILGQKVEFLVSFYNNEISEKSEIFDDQFSVERPDGSNFTLKIRSTKLEDSAMYFCASPTAGPMNYGYTFGSGTRLTVV.

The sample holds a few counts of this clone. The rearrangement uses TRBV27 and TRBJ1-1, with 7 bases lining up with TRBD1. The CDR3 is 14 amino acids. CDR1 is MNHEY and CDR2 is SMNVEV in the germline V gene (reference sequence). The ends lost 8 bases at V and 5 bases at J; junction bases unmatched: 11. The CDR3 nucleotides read TGTGCCAGCGAGCCTGCGACAGGGAGAACTGAAGCTTTCTTT. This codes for CASEPATGRTEAFF.

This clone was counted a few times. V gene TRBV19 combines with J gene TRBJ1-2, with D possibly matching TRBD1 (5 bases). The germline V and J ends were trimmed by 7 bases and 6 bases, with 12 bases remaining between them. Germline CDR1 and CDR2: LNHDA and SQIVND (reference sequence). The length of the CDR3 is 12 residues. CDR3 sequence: CASTGISNGYTF. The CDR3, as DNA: TGTGCCAGTACAGGGATTTCTAATGGCTACACCTTC.

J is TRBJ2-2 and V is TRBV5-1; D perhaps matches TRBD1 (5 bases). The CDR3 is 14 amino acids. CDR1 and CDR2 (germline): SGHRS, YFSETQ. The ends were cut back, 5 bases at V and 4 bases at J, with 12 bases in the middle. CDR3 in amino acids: CASSLTALTGELFF. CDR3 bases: TGCGCCAGCAGTCTGACAGCCCTCACCGGGGAGCTGTTTTTT.

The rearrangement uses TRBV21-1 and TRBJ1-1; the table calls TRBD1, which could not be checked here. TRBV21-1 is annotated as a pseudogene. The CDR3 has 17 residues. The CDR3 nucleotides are TGTGCCAGCAGCAAAAAAATGACACCTGACATGAACACTGAAGCTTTCTTT. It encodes CASSKKMTPDMNTEAFF.

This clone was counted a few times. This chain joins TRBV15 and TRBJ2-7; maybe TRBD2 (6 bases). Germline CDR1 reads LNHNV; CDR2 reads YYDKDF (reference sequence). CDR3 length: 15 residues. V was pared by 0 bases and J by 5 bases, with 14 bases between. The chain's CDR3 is CATSRDGRTVDEQYF. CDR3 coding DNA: TGTGCCACCAGCAGAGATGGGAGGACGGTTGACGAGCAGTACTTC.

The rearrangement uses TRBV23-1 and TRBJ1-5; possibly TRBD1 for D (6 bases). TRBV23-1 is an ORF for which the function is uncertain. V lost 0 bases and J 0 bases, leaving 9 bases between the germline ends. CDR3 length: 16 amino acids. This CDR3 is CASSQSGQYSNQPQHF. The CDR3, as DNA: TGCGCCAGCAGTCAATCCGGACAGTATAGCAATCAGCCCCAGCATTTT.